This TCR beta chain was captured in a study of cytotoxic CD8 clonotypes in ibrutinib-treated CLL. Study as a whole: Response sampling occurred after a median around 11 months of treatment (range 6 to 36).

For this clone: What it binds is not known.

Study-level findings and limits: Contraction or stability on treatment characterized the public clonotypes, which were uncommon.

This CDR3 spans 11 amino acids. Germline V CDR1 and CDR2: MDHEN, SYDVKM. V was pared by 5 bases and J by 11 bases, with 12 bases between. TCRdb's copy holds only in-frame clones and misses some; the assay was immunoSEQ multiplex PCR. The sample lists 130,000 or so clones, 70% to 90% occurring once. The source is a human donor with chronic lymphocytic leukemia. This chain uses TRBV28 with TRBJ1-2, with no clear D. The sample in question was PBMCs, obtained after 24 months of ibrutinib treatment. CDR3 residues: CASSLRTVYTF. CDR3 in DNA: TGTGCCAGCAGTCTGAGAACGGTGTACACCTTC.